Following are 4 T cell receptor beta chains from one sample sequenced in a study of cytomegalovirus exposure and HLA in healthy donors (dated 2017 in TCRdb). Library generation was performed with the immunoSEQ multiplex PCR assay. A mixture of 60 forward primers for TCR Vbeta segments and 13 reverse primers for TCR Jbeta segments was used in the multiplex PCR. In its TCRdb copy, this immuneACCESS table keeps in-frame sequences only and misses some clones. Where compared with another copy, unresolved V genes explain less than half of these, and the others have no known cause. The sample table contains about 130,000 clones; only one count was recorded for 60% to 80% of them. The top ten constitute nearly 4% of the sample. The specimen sequenced was PBMCs. These TCRs come from a male donor in good health and CMV-seronegative.

The gene calls are TRBV6-4 and TRBJ2-1; 8 nucleotides agree with TRBD2. Germline V gene data show CDR1 as MRHNA and CDR2 as SNTAGT. The CDR3 is 15 amino acids. V was pared by 3 bases and J by 5 bases, with 6 bases of the junction left unmatched. The CDR3: CASSEASGPNNEQFF. The CDR3 coding sequence is TGTGCCAGCAGTGAGGCTAGCGGGCCTAACAATGAGCAGTTCTTC.

The chain uses TRBV2 and TRBJ2-5; weak D call: TRBD2 (6 bases). Deletions cut 2 bases from V and 5 bases from J, with 18 bases between. The CDR3 sequence is 16 residues long. Looked up from germline, CDR1 is SNHLY and CDR2 is FYNNEI. In DNA form, the CDR3 reads TGTGCCAGCAGTGAACCCCTAGCGCCAACGGGGGAGACCCAGTACTTC. This sequence encodes CASSEPLAPTGETQYF.

The chain recombines TRBV7-3 with TRBJ2-1; 8 nucleotides align to TRBD2. The V gene end was trimmed by 2 bases and the J gene end by 8 bases; junction bases not matched to a gene: 8. Germline loops: CDR1 SGHTA, CDR2 FQGTGA. The CDR3 covers 15 residues. The CDR3 nucleotides are TGTGCCAGCAGCTTATTGTCGGGGGGGCTGGATGAGCAGTTCTTC. Translating gives CASSLLSGGLDEQFF.

The genes are TRBV6-1 and TRBJ1-1; 8 bases match TRBD1. J gave up 5 bases and V 6 bases, and 11 bases lay outside the gene matches. The CDR3 is 15 residues long. The germline gives CDR1 MNHNS, CDR2 SASEGT. DNA of the CDR3: TGTGCCAGCAGAGGCTCAGGGGGCGCGTGGACTGAAGCTTTCTTT. It encodes CASRGSGGAWTEAFF.